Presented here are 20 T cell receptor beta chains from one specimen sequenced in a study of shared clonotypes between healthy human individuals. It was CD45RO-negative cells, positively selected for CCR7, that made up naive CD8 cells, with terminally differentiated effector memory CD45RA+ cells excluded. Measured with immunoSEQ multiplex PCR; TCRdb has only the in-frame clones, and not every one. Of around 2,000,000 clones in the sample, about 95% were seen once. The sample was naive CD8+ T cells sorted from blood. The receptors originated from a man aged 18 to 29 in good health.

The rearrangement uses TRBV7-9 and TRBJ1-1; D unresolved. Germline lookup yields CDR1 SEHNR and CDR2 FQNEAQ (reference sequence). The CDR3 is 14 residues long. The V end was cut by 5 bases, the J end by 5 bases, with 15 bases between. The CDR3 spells CASSRTSSGTEAFF. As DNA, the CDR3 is TGTGCCAGCAGCCGAACCTCCTCGGGAACTGAAGCTTTCTTT.

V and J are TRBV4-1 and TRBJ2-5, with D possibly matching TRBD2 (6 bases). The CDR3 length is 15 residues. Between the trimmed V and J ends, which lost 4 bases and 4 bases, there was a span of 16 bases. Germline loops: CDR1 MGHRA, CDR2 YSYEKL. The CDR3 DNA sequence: TGCGCCAGCAGCCGAAACAAAGCGGGCTCAGAGACCCAGTACTTC. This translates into CASSRNKAGSETQYF.

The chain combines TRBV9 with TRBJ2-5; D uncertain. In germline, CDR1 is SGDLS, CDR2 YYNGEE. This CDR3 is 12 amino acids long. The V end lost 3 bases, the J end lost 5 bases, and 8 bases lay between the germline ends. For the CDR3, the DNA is TGTGCCAGCAGCGCAGACTGGGAGACCCAGTACTTC. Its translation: CASSADWETQYF.

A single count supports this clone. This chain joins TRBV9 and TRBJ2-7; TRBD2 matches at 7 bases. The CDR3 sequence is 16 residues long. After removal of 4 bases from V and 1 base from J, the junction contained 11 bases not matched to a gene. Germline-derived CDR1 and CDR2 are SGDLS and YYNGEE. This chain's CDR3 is CASSPSGAGRSYEQYF. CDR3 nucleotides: TGTGCCAGCAGCCCCAGTGGAGCGGGAAGATCCTACGAGCAGTACTTC.

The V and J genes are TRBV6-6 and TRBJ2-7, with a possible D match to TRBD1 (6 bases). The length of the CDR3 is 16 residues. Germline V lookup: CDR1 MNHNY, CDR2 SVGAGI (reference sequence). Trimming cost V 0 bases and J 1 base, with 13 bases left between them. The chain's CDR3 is CASSYSRDTISYEQYF. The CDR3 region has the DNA TGTGCCAGCAGTTACTCCCGGGACACTATTTCCTACGAGCAGTACTTC.

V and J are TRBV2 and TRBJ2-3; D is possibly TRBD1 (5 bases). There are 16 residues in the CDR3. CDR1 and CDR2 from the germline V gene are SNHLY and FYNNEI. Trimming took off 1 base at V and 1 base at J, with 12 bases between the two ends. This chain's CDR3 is CASSEEGFDGTDTQYF. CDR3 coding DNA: TGTGCCAGCAGTGAAGAGGGGTTTGACGGCACAGATACGCAGTATTTT. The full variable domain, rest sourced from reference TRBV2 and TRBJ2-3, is EPEVTQTPSHQVTQMGQEVILRCVPISNHLYFYWYRQILGQKVEFLVSFYNNEISEKSEIFDDQFSVERPDGSNFTLKIRSTKLEDSAMYFCASSEEGFDGTDTQYFGPGTRLTVL.

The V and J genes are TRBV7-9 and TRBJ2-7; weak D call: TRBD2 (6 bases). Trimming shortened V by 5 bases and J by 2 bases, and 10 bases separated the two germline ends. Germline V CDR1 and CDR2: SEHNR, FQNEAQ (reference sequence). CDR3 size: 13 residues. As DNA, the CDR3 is TGTGCCAGCAGCCACCTAGCGACCTACGAGCAGTACTTC. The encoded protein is CASSHLATYEQYF.

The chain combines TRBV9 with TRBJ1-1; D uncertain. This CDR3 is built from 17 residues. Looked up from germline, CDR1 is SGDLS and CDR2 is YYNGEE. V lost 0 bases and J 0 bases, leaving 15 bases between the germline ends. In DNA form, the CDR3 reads TGTGCCAGCAGCGTAGCTACGGAGGGCCCCTTGAACACTGAAGCTTTCTTT. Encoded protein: CASSVATEGPLNTEAFF.

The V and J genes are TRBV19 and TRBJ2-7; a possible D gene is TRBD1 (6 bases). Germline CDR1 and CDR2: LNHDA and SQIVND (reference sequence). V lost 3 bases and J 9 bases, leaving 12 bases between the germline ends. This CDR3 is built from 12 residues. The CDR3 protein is CASSITGTVQYF. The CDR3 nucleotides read TGTGCCAGTAGTATTACAGGGACGGTGCAGTACTTC.

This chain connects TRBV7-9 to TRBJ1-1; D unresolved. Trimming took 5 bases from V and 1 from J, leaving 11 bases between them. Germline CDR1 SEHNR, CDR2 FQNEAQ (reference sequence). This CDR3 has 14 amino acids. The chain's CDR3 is CASSGGLTNTEAFF. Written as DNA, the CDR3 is TGTGCCAGCAGCGGAGGACTAACGAACACTGAAGCTTTCTTT.

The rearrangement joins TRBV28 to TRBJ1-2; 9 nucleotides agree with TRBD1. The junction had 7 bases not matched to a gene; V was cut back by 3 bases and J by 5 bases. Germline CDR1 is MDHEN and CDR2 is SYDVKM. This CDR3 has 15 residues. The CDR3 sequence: CASSFLGQGKYGYTF. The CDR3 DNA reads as TGTGCCAGCAGTTTTCTCGGACAGGGGAAGTATGGCTACACCTTC.

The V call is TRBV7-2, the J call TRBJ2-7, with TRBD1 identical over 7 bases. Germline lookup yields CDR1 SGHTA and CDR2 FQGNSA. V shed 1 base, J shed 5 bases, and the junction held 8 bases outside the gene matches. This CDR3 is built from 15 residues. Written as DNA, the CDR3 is TGTGCCAGCAGCTTAGAAGGGGGCACTTTCAACGAGCAGTACTTC. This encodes CASSLEGGTFNEQYF.

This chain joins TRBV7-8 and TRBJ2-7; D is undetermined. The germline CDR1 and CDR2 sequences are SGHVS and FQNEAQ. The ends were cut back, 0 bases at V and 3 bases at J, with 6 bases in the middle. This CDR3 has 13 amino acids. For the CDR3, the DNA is TGTGCCAGCAGCTTAGCTCTCGACTACGAGCAGTACTTC. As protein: CASSLALDYEQYF.

This CDR3 reads CASSLAGGDYEQYF. CDR3 bases: TGTGCCAGCTCACTAGCGGGAGGGGACTACGAGCAGTACTTC. This rearrangement joins TRBV18 to TRBJ2-7; 11 nucleotides line up with TRBD2. With V trimmed by 4 bases and J by 3 bases, 2 bases remained unmatched. CDR1 and CDR2 (germline): KGHSH, LQKENI. The CDR3 covers 14 residues.

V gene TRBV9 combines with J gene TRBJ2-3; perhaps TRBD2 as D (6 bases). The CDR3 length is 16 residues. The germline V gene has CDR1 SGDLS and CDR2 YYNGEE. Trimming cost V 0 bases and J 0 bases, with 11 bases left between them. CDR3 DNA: TGTGCCAGCAGCGTAGAGGCTAGCGATAGCACAGATACGCAGTATTTT. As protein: CASSVEASDSTDTQYF.

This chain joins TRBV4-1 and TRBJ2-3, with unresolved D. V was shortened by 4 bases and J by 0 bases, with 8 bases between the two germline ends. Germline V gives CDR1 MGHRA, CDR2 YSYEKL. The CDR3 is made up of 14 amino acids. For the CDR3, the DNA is TGCGCCAGCAGCCTGACATCTAGCACAGATACGCAGTATTTT. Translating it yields CASSLTSSTDTQYF.

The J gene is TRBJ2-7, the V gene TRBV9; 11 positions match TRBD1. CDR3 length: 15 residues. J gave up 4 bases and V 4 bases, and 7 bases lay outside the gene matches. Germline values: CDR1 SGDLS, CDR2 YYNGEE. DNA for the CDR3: TGTGCCAGCAGCTTTTCCGGGACAGGGGGGTACGAGCAGTACTTC. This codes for CASSFSGTGGYEQYF. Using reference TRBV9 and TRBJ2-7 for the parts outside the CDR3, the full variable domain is DSGVTQTPKHLITATGQRVTLRCSPRSGDLSVYWYQQSLDQGLQFLIQYYNGEERAKGNILERFSAQQFPDLHSELNLSSLELGDSALYFCASSFSGTGGYEQYFGPGTRLTVT.

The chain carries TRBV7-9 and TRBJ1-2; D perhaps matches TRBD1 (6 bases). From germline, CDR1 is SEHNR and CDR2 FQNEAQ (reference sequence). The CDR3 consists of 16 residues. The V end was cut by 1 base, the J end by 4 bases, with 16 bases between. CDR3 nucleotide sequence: TGTGCCAGCAGCTTAGGTCGGAGGGGGGAGGTCTATGGCTACACCTTC. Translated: CASSLGRRGEVYGYTF.

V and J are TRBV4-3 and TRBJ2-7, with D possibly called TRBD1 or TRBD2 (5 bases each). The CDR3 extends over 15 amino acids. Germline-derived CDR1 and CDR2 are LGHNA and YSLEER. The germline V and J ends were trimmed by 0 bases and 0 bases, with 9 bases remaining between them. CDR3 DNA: TGCGCCAGCAGCCAAGATTGGGACCCCTCCTACGAGCAGTACTTC. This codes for CASSQDWDPSYEQYF.

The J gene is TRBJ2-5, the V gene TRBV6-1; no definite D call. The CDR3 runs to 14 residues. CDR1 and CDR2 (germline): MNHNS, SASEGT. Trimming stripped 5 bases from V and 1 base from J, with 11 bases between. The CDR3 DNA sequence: TGTGCCAGCAGTACTCGGACGGTCCAAGAGACCCAGTACTTC. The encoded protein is CASSTRTVQETQYF.